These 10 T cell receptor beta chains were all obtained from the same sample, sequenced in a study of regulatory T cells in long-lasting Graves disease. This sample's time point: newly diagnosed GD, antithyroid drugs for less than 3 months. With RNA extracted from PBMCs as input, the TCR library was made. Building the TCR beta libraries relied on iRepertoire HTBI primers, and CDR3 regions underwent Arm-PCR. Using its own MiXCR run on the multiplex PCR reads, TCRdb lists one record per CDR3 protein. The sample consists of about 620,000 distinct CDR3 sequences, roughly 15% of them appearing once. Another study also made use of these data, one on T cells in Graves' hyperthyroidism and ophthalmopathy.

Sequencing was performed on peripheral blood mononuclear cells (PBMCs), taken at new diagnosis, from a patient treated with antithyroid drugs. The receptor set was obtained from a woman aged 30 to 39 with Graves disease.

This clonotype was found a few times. The CDR3 here is CASSLRDSKIGPGELFF. The CDR3 DNA is TGTGCCAGCTCACTCCGTGACAGTAAAATCGGTCCCGGGGAGCTGTTTTTT. J is TRBJ2-2 and V is TRBV18; D is perhaps TRBD1 (5 bases). V was cut by 4 bases and J by 6 bases, with 21 bases left in between. The CDR3 consists of 17 residues. The V gene's germline CDR1 is KGHSH and CDR2 LQKENI.

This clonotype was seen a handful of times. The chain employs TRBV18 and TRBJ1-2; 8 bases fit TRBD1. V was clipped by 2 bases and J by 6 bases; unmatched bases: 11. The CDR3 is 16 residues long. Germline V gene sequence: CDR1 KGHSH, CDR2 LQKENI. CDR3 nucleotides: TGTGCCAGCTCACCATTATCCGGGACAGGTGTGGATGGCTACACCTTC. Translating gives CASSPLSGTGVDGYTF.

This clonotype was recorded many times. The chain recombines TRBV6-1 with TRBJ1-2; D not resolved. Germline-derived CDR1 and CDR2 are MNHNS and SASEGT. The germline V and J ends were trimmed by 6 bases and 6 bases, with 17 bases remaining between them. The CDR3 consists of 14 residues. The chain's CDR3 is CASSLGRILDGYTF. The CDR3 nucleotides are TGTGCCAGCAGCCTCGGACGGATCCTGGATGGCTACACCTTC.

CDR3 DNA: TGCGCCAGCAGCCAAGGCCCTGACGAGCAGTACTTC. Translation gives CASSQGPDEQYF. The chain uses TRBV5-1 and TRBJ2-7; D remains ambiguous. Trimming removed 4 bases from V and 5 bases from J, with 10 bases in between. Germline loops: CDR1 SGHRS, CDR2 YFSETQ. The length of the CDR3 is 12 residues. The variable domain in full, completed from reference TRBV5-1 and TRBJ2-7, reads KAGVTQTPRYLIKTRGQQVTLSCSPISGHRSVSWYQQTPGQGLQFLFEYFSETQRNKGNFPGRFSGRQFSNSRSEMNVSTLELGDSALYLCASSQGPDEQYFGPGTRLTVT.

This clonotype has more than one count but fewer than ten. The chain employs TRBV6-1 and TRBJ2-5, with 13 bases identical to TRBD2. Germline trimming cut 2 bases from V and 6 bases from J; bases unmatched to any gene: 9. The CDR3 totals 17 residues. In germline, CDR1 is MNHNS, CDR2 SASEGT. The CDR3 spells CASSEPTSGRVKKTQYF. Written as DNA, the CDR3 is TGTGCCAGCAGTGAACCCACTAGCGGGAGGGTGAAGAAGACCCAGTACTTC.

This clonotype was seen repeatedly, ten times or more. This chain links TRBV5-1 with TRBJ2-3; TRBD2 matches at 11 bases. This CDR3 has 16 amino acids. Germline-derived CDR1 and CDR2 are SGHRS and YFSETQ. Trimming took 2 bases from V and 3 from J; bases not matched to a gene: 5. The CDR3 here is CASSLKTSGTTDTQYF. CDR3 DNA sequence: TGCGCCAGCAGCTTAAAGACTAGCGGGACTACAGATACGCAGTATTTT.

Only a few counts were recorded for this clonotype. DNA for the CDR3: TGTGCCAGCAGTGAGTGGAACAGGGAGGATACGCAGTATTTT. This codes for CASSEWNREDTQYF. This sequence joins TRBV6-1 and TRBJ2-3, with a possible D match to TRBD1 (6 bases). V was clipped by 3 bases and J by 6 bases, with 13 bases between them. There are 14 residues in the CDR3. Germline CDR1 MNHNS, CDR2 SASEGT.

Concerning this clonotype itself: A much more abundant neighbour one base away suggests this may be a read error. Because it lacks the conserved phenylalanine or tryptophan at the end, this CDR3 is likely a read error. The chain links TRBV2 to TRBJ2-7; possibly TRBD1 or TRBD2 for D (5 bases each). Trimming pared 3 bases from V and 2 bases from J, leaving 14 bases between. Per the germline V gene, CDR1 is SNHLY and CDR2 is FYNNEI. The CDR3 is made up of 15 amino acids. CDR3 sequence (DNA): TGTGCCAGCAGTGATTCAGGGAGTTGGACCTACGAGCAGTACCTC. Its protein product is CASSDSGSWTYEQYL.

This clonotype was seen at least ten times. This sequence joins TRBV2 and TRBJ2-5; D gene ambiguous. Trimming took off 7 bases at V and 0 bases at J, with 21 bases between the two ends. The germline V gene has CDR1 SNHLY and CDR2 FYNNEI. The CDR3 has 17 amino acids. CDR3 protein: CASTKLGGGVYQETQYF. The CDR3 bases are TGTGCCAGCACCAAGCTCGGTGGCGGAGTGTACCAAGAGACCCAGTACTTC.

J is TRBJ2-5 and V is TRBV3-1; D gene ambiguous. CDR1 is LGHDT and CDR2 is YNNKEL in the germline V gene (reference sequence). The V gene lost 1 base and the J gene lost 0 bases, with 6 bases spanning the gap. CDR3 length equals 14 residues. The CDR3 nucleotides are TGTGCCAGCAGCCAAGTTGCCGACCAAGAGACCCAGTACTTC. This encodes CASSQVADQETQYF.